A single sample is the source of the 9 T cell receptor beta chains below, sequenced in a study of CD8 T cells in Susac syndrome. It was with random hexamers that roughly 0.5 to 1 ug RNA was reverse transcribed. TCRdb re-called the immunoSEQ multiplex PCR reads through MiXCR, storing one row per CDR3 protein. This table has around 230,000 distinct CDR3 sequences, about 95% appearing once. Source material: CD4+ T cells from PBMCs. These receptors were collected from a human donor with Susac syndrome.

The chain couples TRBV4-1 to TRBJ2-5, with D maybe TRBD1 (5 bases). V shed 6 bases and J shed 1 base, with 21 bases lying between them. Germline CDR1 MGHRA, CDR2 YSYEKL. The CDR3 sequence is 17 residues long. CDR3 nucleotide sequence: TGCGCCAGCAGGACGATCCCTACTGGGGCAGCCCAAGAGACCCAGTACTTC. Translated: CASRTIPTGAAQETQYF.

The chain recombines TRBV18 with TRBJ2-1; 8 positions match TRBD2. This CDR3 region has 15 residues. Germline CDR1 and CDR2: KGHSH and LQKENI. After removal of 1 base from V and 8 bases from J, the junction contained 7 bases not matched to a gene. The CDR3 protein is CASSPRGSGGDEQFF. CDR3 nucleotides: TGTGCCAGCTCACCACGAGGAAGCGGGGGCGATGAGCAGTTCTTC.

This sequence joins TRBV7-9 and TRBJ2-6, with 7 bases fitting TRBD1. CDR1 and CDR2 (germline): SEHNR, FQNEAQ (reference sequence). V trimming: 5 bases; J trimming: 0 bases; junction bases outside the gene matches: 13. This CDR3 is built from 19 residues. DNA for the CDR3: TGTGCCAGCAGCCGAGTGACAGGGACCTACATCTCTGGGGCCAACGTCCTGACTTTC. Its translation is CASSRVTGTYISGANVLTF.

The chain uses TRBV4-1 and TRBJ2-3; 8 nucleotides line up with TRBD2. The CDR3 is 16 residues long. Per the germline V gene, CDR1 is MGHRA and CDR2 is YSYEKL. V shed 0 bases, J shed 3 bases, and the junction held 5 bases outside the gene matches. The CDR3 nucleotides are TGCGCCAGCAGCCAAGATAGGGGCGGGAGGACAGATACGCAGTATTTT. Translating it yields CASSQDRGGRTDTQYF.

J is TRBJ2-1 and V is TRBV5-1; 10 positions match TRBD2. Germline CDR1 SGHRS, CDR2 YFSETQ. The CDR3 totals 18 residues. The junction had 9 bases not matched to a gene; V was cut back by 3 bases and J by 0 bases. The CDR3 DNA follows: TGCGCCAGCAGCTCCGGACTAGCGGTCACGCTCTCCTACAATGAGCAGTTCTTC. Translated: CASSSGLAVTLSYNEQFF.

J is TRBJ1-2 and V is TRBV2; D gene uncertain. The V end lost 11 bases, the J end lost 4 bases, and 20 bases lay between the germline ends. Per germline, CDR1 SNHLY and CDR2 FYNNEI. The CDR3 length is 14 residues. The CDR3 region is CAFRRGGNSYGYTF. Written as DNA, the CDR3 is TGTGCCTTTCGTCGGGGAGGGAATAGCTATGGCTACACCTTC.

J is TRBJ1-1 and V is TRBV29-1; D might be TRBD1 (5 bases). The CDR3 covers 13 residues. Trimming shortened V by 2 bases and J by 4 bases, and 11 bases separated the two germline ends. In germline, CDR1 is SQVTM, CDR2 ANQGSEA. CDR3 residues: CSVEPTGGTEAFF. In DNA form, the CDR3 reads TGCAGCGTTGAACCTACAGGCGGCACTGAAGCTTTCTTT.

V and J are TRBV20-1 and TRBJ2-5, with TRBD2 matching over 14 bases. V was pared by 3 bases and J by 4 bases, with 10 bases of the junction left unmatched. Germline V gives CDR1 DFQATT, CDR2 SNEGSKA (reference sequence). CDR3 size: 17 residues. Written as DNA, the CDR3 is TGCAGTGCTAGTGCAGACCTAGGACTAGCGGGAGGAGAGACCCAGTACTTC. Amino acid sequence: CSASADLGLAGGETQYF.

The V call is TRBV7-9, the J call TRBJ1-4; D is perhaps TRBD1 (5 bases). The CDR3 is 11 residues long. Germline values: CDR1 SEHNR, CDR2 FQNEAQ (reference sequence). Between the trimmed V and J ends, which lost 5 bases and 14 bases, there was a span of 12 bases. In DNA, the CDR3 is TGTGCCAGCAGCCCCTCTTGGGGGCTGTTTTTT. Amino acid sequence: CASSPSWGLFF.